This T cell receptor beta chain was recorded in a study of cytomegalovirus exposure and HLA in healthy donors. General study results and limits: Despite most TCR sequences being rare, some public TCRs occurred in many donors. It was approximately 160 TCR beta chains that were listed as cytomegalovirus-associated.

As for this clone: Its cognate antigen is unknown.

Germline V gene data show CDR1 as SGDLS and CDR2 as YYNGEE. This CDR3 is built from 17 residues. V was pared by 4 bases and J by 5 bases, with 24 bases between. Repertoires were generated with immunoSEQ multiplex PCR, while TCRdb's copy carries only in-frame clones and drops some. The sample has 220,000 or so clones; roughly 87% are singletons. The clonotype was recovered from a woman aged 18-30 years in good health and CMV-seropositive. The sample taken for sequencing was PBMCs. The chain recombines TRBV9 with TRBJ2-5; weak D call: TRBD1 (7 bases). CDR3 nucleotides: TGTGCCAGCAGCCCGATGGGGGGAAACAGGGGTAGCGAGACCCAGTACTTC. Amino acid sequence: CASSPMGGNRGSETQYF. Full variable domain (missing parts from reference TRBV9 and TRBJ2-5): DSGVTQTPKHLITATGQRVTLRCSPRSGDLSVYWYQQSLDQGLQFLIQYYNGEERAKGNILERFSAQQFPDLHSELNLSSLELGDSALYFCASSPMGGNRGSETQYFGPGTRLLVL.